The present entry profiles one T cell receptor (beta chain) with its context. The data were obtained in a study of blood T cell repertoires in COVID-19. Study overall: The origin of the acute and convalescent COVID-19 samples was the United States, Italy and Spain. Nucleic acid was either cDNA or gDNA, and it came from T cells, B-cell-depleted T cells, or PBMCs.

The germline CDR1 and CDR2 sequences are ENHRY and SYGVKD. J gave up 9 bases and V 6 bases, and 11 bases lay outside the gene matches. The CDR3 has 14 amino acids. In the original analysis: Amplification of reference gene primers was used by the study to estimate nucleated cell counts. The assay was immunoSEQ multiplex PCR, and TCRdb's table has in-frame clones only and misses some. The V and J calls and the clone size are those of that table, but D and trimming were determined from the DNA. The sample carries fewer than 65,000 clones, 65% to 85% recorded once. The specimen was peripheral blood. This TCR was sampled from a human donor in a cohort sampled during active COVID-19. This chain links TRBV10-3 with TRBJ2-1; 7 nucleotides align to TRBD1. The CDR3 reads CAIRVDRDLGEQFF. The CDR3, as DNA: TGTGCCATCAGGGTCGACAGGGATCTCGGTGAGCAGTTCTTC.